One and the same sample provided the 5 T cell receptor beta chains below, sequenced in a study of blood T cell repertoires in COVID-19. Libraries were prepared by immunoSEQ multiplex PCR; TCRdb keeps only in-frame clonotypes and omits some of them. Counted here are 54,000 or so clones, more than 70% occurring once; the ten biggest clones make up 20% to 25%. What was sequenced was peripheral blood. Receptors originate from a woman older than 75 with acute or convalescent COVID-19.

The chain is built from TRBV18 and TRBJ1-1, with 7 bases fitting TRBD1. This CDR3 is 15 amino acids long. Germline lookup yields CDR1 KGHSH and CDR2 LQKENI. The trim removed 1 base at V and 2 bases at J, leaving 4 bases unmatched. The CDR3 is CASSPLTGLNTEAFF. The CDR3 DNA reads as TGTGCCAGCTCACCACTGACAGGGCTTAACACTGAAGCTTTCTTT.

The CDR3 is CASRTSGGLNEQFF. The CDR3 region has the DNA TGCGCCAGCCGAACTAGCGGTGGTTTAAATGAGCAGTTCTTC. V and J are TRBV5-1 and TRBJ2-1; TRBD2 aligns across 8 bases. V lost 7 bases and J lost 7; bases outside the gene matches: 10. CDR3 size: 14 residues. Germline assignment: CDR1 SGHRS and CDR2 YFSETQ.

The sample holds a few counts of this clone. The chain links TRBV27 to TRBJ2-5; TRBD1 matches at 10 bases. This CDR3 is 16 amino acids long. CDR1 is MNHEY, CDR2 SMNVEV, per germline (reference sequence). The ends lost 7 bases at V and 5 bases at J; junction bases unmatched: 13. For the CDR3, the DNA is TGTGCCAGCAAGAGATGGGACAGGGGTAATCGGGAGACCCAGTACTTC. Translated, it gives CASKRWDRGNRETQYF.

The J gene is TRBJ1-3, the V gene TRBV28, with TRBD1 as a possible D gene (6 bases). Trimming took off 5 bases at V and 4 bases at J, with 18 bases between the two ends. Looked up from germline, CDR1 is MDHEN and CDR2 is SYDVKM. This CDR3 spans 16 amino acids. CDR3 loop: CASSPVRGARGNTIYF. The CDR3 DNA is TGTGCCAGCAGTCCAGTGCGGGGGGCGCGGGGAAACACCATATATTTT.

The chain couples TRBV6-5 to TRBJ2-7; 7 bases align to TRBD1. Germline V CDR1 and CDR2: MNHEY, SVGAGI. This CDR3 spans 15 amino acids. Trimming at V came to 4 bases and at J to 2 bases, leaving 8 bases not matched to a gene. The CDR3 DNA sequence: TGTGCCAGCAGTTTCACCCGACAGGGTCCCTACGAGCAGTACGTC. It codes for CASSFTRQGPYEQYV.